This T cell receptor beta chain was captured in a study of cytomegalovirus exposure and HLA in healthy donors. As for the study in general: Tens of millions of unique TCR sequences came from HLA-typed donors in an early release.

The study ran its PCR with 60 Vbeta and 13 Jbeta primers. Measured with immunoSEQ multiplex PCR; TCRdb has only the in-frame clones, and not every one. The repertoire holds some 130,000 clones, 8.9% seen once, with 5.5% to 8% in the top ten. This CDR3 region has 13 residues. Deletions cut 2 bases from V and 4 bases from J, with 9 bases between. The V gene's germline CDR1 is SGHRS and CDR2 YFSETQ. This clone has more than one count but fewer than ten. Antigen: not known. Study-wide findings and caveats: When a later analysis compared HLA-associated TCR beta chains with equally common others, the HLA-associated chains turned out to be more clonally expanded and to have lower generation probabilities.

The V call is TRBV5-1, the J call TRBJ1-2; a possible D gene is TRBD1 (5 bases). This receptor was identified in a woman in her thirties or forties in good health and CMV-seropositive. Sequenced input: PBMCs. The CDR3 loop reads CASSFDSLYGYTF. The CDR3 coding sequence is TGCGCCAGCAGCTTTGACAGCCTCTATGGCTACACCTTC.